The text below deals with one T cell receptor beta chain. The data derive from a study of T-cell reconstitution after alpha-beta-depleted transplantation in children. Germline assignment: CDR1 SGHAT and CDR2 FQNNGV. This CDR3 contains 19 residues. With V trimmed by 3 bases and J by 4 bases, 14 bases remained unmatched. A library of TCRbeta sequences, prepared with unique molecular identifiers, was generated. TCRdb called the PCR reads again in MiXCR, with one record for every CDR3 protein. Here the sample spans roughly 500,000 distinct CDR3 sequences, about 12% being singletons. V is TRBV11-2 and J is TRBJ2-6; 8 bases map to TRBD1. This TCR was recovered from a human donor who donated a stem cell graft to a child with combined immunodeficiency. The sequencing here drew on PBMCs from the stem cell graft donor, taken from the stem cell graft. CDR3 bases: TGTGCCAGCAGCTTTACGACAGGGGACTTCTTCTACGGGGCCAACGTCCTGACTTTC. Encoded protein: CASSFTTGDFFYGANVLTF.